The 11 T cell receptor beta chains in this list originate from one sample, sequenced in a study of memory CD4+ T cells and cytomegalovirus serostatus (dated by TCRdb to between 2018 and 2020). A FACSAria II was used to sort memory CD4+ T cells, defined as single viable CD3+CD4+CD8-CD45RO+ cells. Library preparation used the immunoSEQ multiplex PCR assay. Drawn from immuneACCESS, this table holds only the in-frame rearrangements with V and J called that TCRdb kept. Clones are partly lost; checked studies trace under half to an unresolved V gene and leave the rest unexplained. The sample table holds some 56,000 clones, of which around 80% were seen once. The ten largest account for roughly 0.4% of the sample. The sequenced sample was memory CD4+ T cells from blood. Receptors originate from an adult in good health and CMV-seronegative.

This chain connects TRBV5-4 to TRBJ2-7; possibly TRBD2 for D (6 bases). Germline values: CDR1 SGHNT, CDR2 YYREEE (reference sequence). V lost 0 bases and J lost 3, with 13 bases in between. The CDR3 extends over 15 amino acids. The CDR3 nucleotides read TGTGCCAGCAGCTTGGGGGCTAGGGGAGGCTACGAGCAGTACTTC. It is translated as CASSLGARGGYEQYF.

V is TRBV4-3 and J is TRBJ1-2; no reliable D call. This CDR3 contains 15 residues. Trimming took 4 bases from V and 1 from J, leaving 13 bases between them. CDR1 is LGHNA, CDR2 YSLEER, per germline. CDR3 amino acids: CASSPGRIDNYGYTF. The CDR3 nucleotides are TGCGCCAGCAGCCCTGGACGGATCGATAACTATGGCTACACCTTC.

The chain joins TRBV13 to TRBJ2-2; D perhaps matches TRBD1 (5 bases). V lost 10 bases and J lost 2, with 11 bases in between. Germline assignment: CDR1 PRHDT and CDR2 FYEKMQ (reference sequence). The CDR3 sequence is 13 residues long. For the CDR3, the DNA is TGTGCCACCCGACAGTCTAACACCGGGGAGCTGTTTTTT. Its protein is CATRQSNTGELFF. Full variable domain (remainder filled in from reference TRBV13 and TRBJ2-2): AAGVIQSPRHLIKEKRETATLKCYPIPRHDTVYWYQQGPGQDPQFLISFYEKMQSDKGSIPDRFSAQQFSDYHSELNMSSLELGDSALYFCATRQSNTGELFFGEGSRLTVL.

The V gene is TRBV5-6, the J gene TRBJ1-3; maybe TRBD1 (5 bases). Germline V gene lookup returns CDR1 SGHDT and CDR2 YYEEEE. V was trimmed by 3 bases and J by 7 bases, leaving 29 bases between them. The CDR3 has 19 residues. The CDR3 coding sequence is TGTGCCAGCAGCTCCTATCTCAGTGGTCCAAGGCCAGGGTCGAACACCATATATTTT. As protein: CASSSYLSGPRPGSNTIYF.

J is TRBJ2-3 and V is TRBV10-3; D unresolved. CDR1 and CDR2 (germline): ENHRY, SYGVKD. The CDR3 extends over 14 amino acids. The germline V and J ends were trimmed by 0 bases and 0 bases, with 4 bases remaining between them. The CDR3 protein is CAISESRSTDTQYF. DNA of the CDR3: TGTGCCATCAGTGAGTCGCGGAGCACAGATACGCAGTATTTT.

The CDR3 loop reads CASSSSRTGTNTEAFF. The CDR3 coding sequence is TGCGCCAGCAGCTCGTCACGGACAGGCACGAACACTGAAGCTTTCTTT. The chain couples TRBV5-1 to TRBJ1-1; 7 bases map to TRBD1. The length of the CDR3 is 16 residues. Germline V CDR1 and CDR2: SGHRS, YFSETQ. Losses at the gene ends were 3 bases for V and 1 base for J; bases not matched to a gene: 9. Looking up the rest from reference TRBV5-1 and TRBJ1-1 gives the full variable domain: KAGVTQTPRYLIKTRGQQVTLSCSPISGHRSVSWYQQTPGQGLQFLFEYFSETQRNKGNFPGRFSGRQFSNSRSEMNVSTLELGDSALYLCASSSSRTGTNTEAFFGQGTRLTVV.

This clone was found a few times. This chain connects TRBV7-9 to TRBJ1-4, with D possibly being TRBD1 (6 bases). Trimming took 8 bases from V and 5 from J, leaving 15 bases between them. Germline-derived CDR1 and CDR2 are SEHNR and FQNEAQ (reference sequence). CDR3 length: 14 amino acids. Written as DNA, the CDR3 is TGTGCCAGCGCCTTGGGGGGGGGCAATGAAAAACTGTTTTTT. This encodes CASALGGGNEKLFF.

The chain recombines TRBV9 with TRBJ2-1; TRBD2 aligns across 13 bases. Germline V gives CDR1 SGDLS, CDR2 YYNGEE. The CDR3 is made up of 17 amino acids. After removal of 2 bases from V and 8 bases from J, the junction contained 10 bases not matched to a gene. CDR3 sequence reads: CASSVAPLAGGLHEQFF. The DNA of the CDR3 is TGTGCCAGCAGCGTTGCCCCACTAGCGGGGGGGCTCCATGAGCAGTTCTTC.

The J gene is TRBJ2-1, the V gene TRBV11-1; maybe TRBD1 (6 bases). V was clipped by 2 bases and J by 0 bases, with 8 bases between them. Germline lookup yields CDR1 SGHAT and CDR2 FQDESV (reference sequence). CDR3 size: 15 residues. The CDR3 here is CASSLRTVSYNEQFF. Written as DNA, the CDR3 is TGTGCCAGCAGCTTAAGGACAGTCTCCTACAATGAGCAGTTCTTC.

The chain combines TRBV29-1 with TRBJ1-1; D perhaps matches TRBD1 (5 bases). V gave up 4 bases and J gave up 5 bases, with 8 bases separating them. The CDR3 sequence is 11 residues long. CDR1 is SQVTM, CDR2 ANQGSEA, per germline. The CDR3 DNA follows: TGCAGCGTTGTCAGGGAAACTGAAGCTTTCTTT. Amino acid sequence: CSVVRETEAFF.

This clone was found once. This chain connects TRBV28 to TRBJ2-2; D is ambiguous. The CDR3 runs 14 residues. V was pared by 1 base and J by 0 bases, with 3 bases between. The V gene's germline CDR1 is MDHEN and CDR2 SYDVKM. The chain's CDR3 is CASSLSPNTGELFF. CDR3 coding DNA: TGTGCCAGCAGTTTATCCCCGAACACCGGGGAGCTGTTTTTT.